Listed here are 32 T cell receptor beta chains from one sample, sequenced in a study of blood T cell repertoires in COVID-19. TCRdb's table, derived via immunoSEQ multiplex PCR, lists solely in-frame clones and lacks some. The sample consists of some 210,000 clones, around 89% of them appearing once. Sequencing was carried out using peripheral blood. The source is a woman aged 40 to 50 with acute or convalescent COVID-19.

This chain links TRBV21-1 with TRBJ2-7; the table's D call, TRBD1, has no DNA check behind it. TRBV21-1 is annotated as a pseudogene. This CDR3 is 17 amino acids long. CDR3 DNA sequence: TGTGCCAGCAGCAATCTCACGATGGACAGCCTCAATGACGAGCAGTACGTC. Protein product: CASSNLTMDSLNDEQYV.

As to this clone: Other DNA sequences of this sample code for an identical CDR3. CDR3 sequence (DNA): TGTGCCAGTTCTAGCGGGGGGGACTACAATGAGCAGTTCTTC. Its protein is CASSSGGDYNEQFF. The rearrangement uses TRBV19 and TRBJ2-1, with 12 bases that match TRBD2. CDR3 length: 14 amino acids. The germline V gene has CDR1 LNHDA and CDR2 SQIVND (reference sequence). Trimming cost V 8 bases and J 3 bases; bases outside gene matches: 2.

The CDR3 loop is CASSIGESGYTF. CDR3 nucleotide sequence: TGTGCCAGTAGTATAGGAGAATCTGGCTACACCTTC. The chain uses TRBV19 and TRBJ1-2; D gene unclear. The CDR3 is made up of 12 amino acids. Trimming left V 1 base short and J 7 bases short, with 7 bases between. From germline, CDR1 is LNHDA and CDR2 SQIVND (reference sequence).

The rearrangement links TRBV18 to TRBJ1-2, with 8 positions matching TRBD1. Germline V gene data show CDR1 as KGHSH and CDR2 as LQKENI. V shed 6 bases and J 4 bases; nucleotides not matched to a gene: 10. The CDR3 totals 15 residues. The CDR3 protein is CASSRGQAITYGYTF. In nucleotides, the CDR3 is TGTGCCAGCTCCCGGGGACAGGCCATTACCTATGGCTACACCTTC.

The rearrangement joins TRBV11-2 to TRBJ1-4; possible D gene TRBD1, 5 bases. CDR3 length: 16 amino acids. Between the trimmed V and J ends, which lost 5 bases and 1 base, there was a span of 14 bases. Germline-derived CDR1 and CDR2 are SGHAT and FQNNGV. DNA for the CDR3: TGTGCCAGCAGCCGACAACCAGGGTTAACTAATGAAAAACTGTTTTTT. Residues: CASSRQPGLTNEKLFF.

The chain carries TRBV30 and TRBJ1-2; possibly TRBD1 for D (5 bases). Between the trimmed V and J ends, which lost 0 bases and 11 bases, there was a span of 19 bases. This CDR3 region has 14 residues. Germline CDR1 GTSNPN, CDR2 SVGIG (reference sequence). CDR3 DNA sequence: TGTGCCTGGAGTGTACCGGAGGGGCCCTTTAAATACACCTTC. Amino acid sequence: CAWSVPEGPFKYTF.

The chain recombines TRBV6-2 or TRBV6-3 with TRBJ1-4, with D possibly matching TRBD1 (5 bases). V was shortened by 5 bases and J by 0 bases, with 10 bases between the two germline ends. CDR1 MNHEY and CDR2 SVGEGT come from the germline V gene. The CDR3 sequence is 15 residues long. In DNA form, the CDR3 reads TGTGCCAGCAGTCCACTACAGGCAACTAATGAAAAACTGTTTTTT. Translating it yields CASSPLQATNEKLFF.

The gene calls are TRBV11-2 and TRBJ2-3, with a possible D match to TRBD1 (6 bases). This CDR3 contains 13 residues. Between the trimmed V and J ends, which lost 3 bases and 4 bases, there was a span of 8 bases. Germline CDR1 is SGHAT and CDR2 is FQNNGV. CDR3 coding DNA: TGTGCCAGCAGCTTTAAGGGGGCAGATACGCAGTATTTT. This encodes CASSFKGADTQYF.

This clone was counted a few times. This sequence joins TRBV14 and TRBJ1-2; 10 nucleotides match TRBD1. The CDR3 spans 14 residues. The germline V gene has CDR1 SGHDN and CDR2 FVKESK. J was trimmed by 7 bases and V by 5 bases; bases with no gene match: 7. CDR3 coding DNA: TGTGCCAGCAGCTCCCGACAGGGGGCAGGTGGCTACACCTTC. Its protein is CASSSRQGAGGYTF.

V gene TRBV14 combines with J gene TRBJ1-1; D not resolved. The V gene lost 4 bases and the J gene lost 7 bases, with 13 bases spanning the gap. Germline CDR1 and CDR2: SGHDN and FVKESK. CDR3 length: 13 amino acids. CDR3 DNA sequence: TGTGCCAGCAGCCCATGGGGAGGCCGTGAAGCTTTCTTT. This codes for CASSPWGGREAFF. The variable domain in full, with the rest retrieved from reference TRBV14 and TRBJ1-1, is EAGVTQFPSHSVIEKGQTVTLRCDPISGHDNLYWYRRVMGKEIKFLLHFVKESKQDESGMPNNRFLAERTGGTYSTLKVQPAELEDSGVYFCASSPWGGREAFFGQGTRLTVV.

This clone was seen a handful of times. This sequence joins TRBV6-5 and TRBJ1-5, with 7 bases lining up with TRBD1. This CDR3 is built from 15 residues. Germline V gives CDR1 MNHEY, CDR2 SVGAGI. The junction had 6 bases not matched to a gene; V was cut back by 5 bases and J by 2 bases. CDR3 region: CASSQQGYGNQPQHF. DNA of the CDR3: TGTGCCAGCAGTCAACAGGGGTATGGCAATCAGCCCCAGCATTTT.

V usage is TRBV4-2 and J usage is TRBJ2-5, with 8 nucleotides matching TRBD2. Per the germline V gene, CDR1 is LGHNA and CDR2 is YNFKEQ. This CDR3 has 17 amino acids. V was pared by 1 base and J by 4 bases, with 11 bases of the junction left unmatched. The CDR3: CASSQGGGGGSPETQYF. The CDR3 DNA reads as TGTGCCAGCAGCCAAGGGGGCGGCGGGGGGTCCCCAGAGACCCAGTACTTC.

The chain combines TRBV7-9 with TRBJ2-7; TRBD1 is a possible D gene (6 bases). Trimming stripped 1 base from V and 5 bases from J, with 9 bases between. Germline CDR1 reads SEHNR; CDR2 reads FQNEAQ (reference sequence). The CDR3 runs to 13 residues. The DNA for the CDR3 is TGTGCCAGCAGCTTAGGGACAGTCCACGAGCAGTACGTC. This codes for CASSLGTVHEQYV.

The chain uses TRBV7-3 and TRBJ1-1; no firm D call. The V end was cut by 5 bases, the J end by 4 bases, with 11 bases between. Germline CDR1 is SGHTA and CDR2 is FQGTGA. CDR3 size: 13 residues. The DNA for the CDR3 is TGTGCCAGCAGCCTGACATTGAGCACTGAAGCTTTCTTT. Translating it yields CASSLTLSTEAFF.

The chain has TRBV29-1 and TRBJ2-1, with a tentative D call TRBD1 (6 bases). The germline CDR1 and CDR2 sequences are SQVTM and ANQGSEA. The CDR3 is 16 residues long. The V end lost 1 base, the J end lost 0 bases, and 13 bases lay between the germline ends. The CDR3 protein is CSVEGDDRYSYNEQFF. The CDR3 DNA follows: TGCAGCGTTGAAGGCGATGACAGGTACTCCTACAATGAGCAGTTCTTC.

The gene calls are TRBV10-3 and TRBJ1-3; 9 bases agree with TRBD1. The CDR3 has 15 residues. J gave up 4 bases and V 4 bases, and 5 bases lay outside the gene matches. CDR1 and CDR2 (germline): ENHRY, SYGVKD. The CDR3 region has the DNA TGTGCCATCAGTGCCGGGACAGGGAGGGGAAACACCATATATTTT. Residues: CAISAGTGRGNTIYF.

The chain uses TRBV10-3 and TRBJ1-1, with 7 bases that match TRBD1. Germline V lookup: CDR1 ENHRY, CDR2 SYGVKD. V lost 7 bases, J lost 3 bases, and 8 bases stayed unmatched. CDR3 length equals 14 residues. The CDR3 DNA is TGTGCCATCATAGGGGGCAGGGGGGACACTGAAGCTTTCTTT. It codes for CAIIGGRGDTEAFF.

The chain combines TRBV25-1 with TRBJ1-6, with D uncertain. Trimming shortened V by 3 bases and J by 13 bases, and 19 bases separated the two germline ends. CDR1 and CDR2 from the germline V gene are MGHDK and SYGVNS. The CDR3 contains 15 residues. The CDR3 reads CASSDGALRFGPLHF. Here the CDR3 DNA reads TGTGCCAGCAGTGATGGCGCCCTCAGATTCGGGCCCCTCCACTTT.

V is TRBV2 and J is TRBJ1-4, with a weak D call TRBD1 (6 bases). Germline V gene lookup returns CDR1 SNHLY and CDR2 FYNNEI. The CDR3 runs to 14 residues. V lost 2 bases and J lost 7, with 11 bases in between. This CDR3 is CASSELGAGEKLFF. CDR3 nucleotide sequence: TGTGCCAGCAGTGAATTGGGGGCAGGTGAAAAACTGTTTTTT.

The genes are TRBV5-1 and TRBJ2-3; possible D gene TRBD2, 5 bases. Trimming took off 2 bases at V and 2 bases at J, with 21 bases between the two ends. The CDR3 is 18 amino acids. Germline V gene data show CDR1 as SGHRS and CDR2 as YFSETQ. In nucleotides, the CDR3 is TGCGCCAGCAGCTTCCGGCTTAGTAGACCTGACTACACAGATACGCAGTATTTT. Translating it yields CASSFRLSRPDYTDTQYF.

This clone was found once. The gene calls are TRBV19 and TRBJ2-2; maybe TRBD1 (6 bases). In germline, CDR1 is LNHDA, CDR2 SQIVND (reference sequence). CDR3 length: 21 amino acids. With 1 base removed from V and 6 bases from J, the gap between germline ends came to 30 bases. The CDR3 sequence: CASSIALRGTGTRVKPGELFF. CDR3 DNA sequence: TGTGCCAGTAGTATAGCCCTAAGGGGGACCGGGACACGAGTGAAGCCCGGGGAGCTGTTTTTT. The full variable domain, with the rest looked up from reference TRBV19 and TRBJ2-2, is DGGITQSPKYLFRKEGQNVTLSCEQNLNHDAMYWYRQDPGQGLRLIYYSQIVNDFQKGDIAEGYSVSREKKESFPLTVTSAQKNPTAFYLCASSIALRGTGTRVKPGELFFGEGSRLTVL.

The gene calls are TRBV30 and TRBJ2-5; 8 bases fit TRBD2. The CDR3 has 17 residues. J gave up 7 bases and V 4 bases, and 20 bases lay outside the gene matches. Germline lookup yields CDR1 GTSNPN and CDR2 SVGIG (reference sequence). As DNA, the CDR3 is TGTGCCTGGACCCTCGGGGGGGACGGCCTCACCTCGGGGACCCAGTACTTC. It yields the protein CAWTLGGDGLTSGTQYF.

The chain has TRBV6-1 and TRBJ1-2; a weak D match, TRBD1 (5 bases). V gave up 3 bases and J gave up 1 base, with 15 bases separating them. The CDR3 is made up of 16 amino acids. The germline V gene has CDR1 MNHNS and CDR2 SASEGT. CDR3 sequence reads: CASSDPSGAHNYGYTF. For the CDR3, the DNA is TGTGCCAGCAGTGACCCTAGTGGGGCGCATAACTATGGCTACACCTTC.

The chain couples TRBV5-1 to TRBJ1-1; 11 bases line up with TRBD1. The trim removed 4 bases at V and 1 base at J, leaving 9 bases unmatched. There are 17 residues in the CDR3. The germline V gene encodes CDR1 SGHRS and CDR2 YFSETQ. The CDR3 DNA is TGCGCCAGCAGCCCCGGGACAGGGGGGGGCGGGAACACTGAAGCTTTCTTT. Its translation is CASSPGTGGGGNTEAFF. Looking up the rest from reference TRBV5-1 and TRBJ1-1 gives the full variable domain: KAGVTQTPRYLIKTRGQQVTLSCSPISGHRSVSWYQQTPGQGLQFLFEYFSETQRNKGNFPGRFSGRQFSNSRSEMNVSTLELGDSALYLCASSPGTGGGGNTEAFFGQGTRLTVV.

The rearrangement joins TRBV27 to TRBJ2-3; 9 bases are a match to TRBD1. The germline CDR1 and CDR2 sequences are MNHEY and SMNVEV (reference sequence). The CDR3 sequence is 14 residues long. V gave up 6 bases and J gave up 6 bases; unmatched junction bases: 7. In DNA, the CDR3 is TGTGCCAGCAGCCTCGACAGGGGGGGGGATACGCAGTATTTT. Translation: CASSLDRGGDTQYF.

This sequence joins TRBV2 and TRBJ1-1; D unclear. Germline V gene sequence: CDR1 SNHLY, CDR2 FYNNEI. With 5 bases removed from V and 5 bases from J, the gap between germline ends came to 12 bases. This CDR3 spans 13 amino acids. Written as DNA, the CDR3 is TGTGCCAGCAGTCAAATGTTCGAGACTGAAGCTTTCTTT. This translates into CASSQMFETEAFF. Full variable domain (rest looked up from reference TRBV2 and TRBJ1-1): EPEVTQTPSHQVTQMGQEVILRCVPISNHLYFYWYRQILGQKVEFLVSFYNNEISEKSEIFDDQFSVERPDGSNFTLKIRSTKLEDSAMYFCASSQMFETEAFFGQGTRLTVV.

Written as DNA, the CDR3 is TGTGCCAGCAGCAAAGCGCTCAGCTATGGCTACACCTTC. It specifies CASSKALSYGYTF. J is TRBJ1-2 and V is TRBV21-1; the DNA was not used to check the table's D call, TRBD1. TRBV21-1 is flagged as a pseudogene. CDR3 length: 13 amino acids.

This chain links TRBV19 with TRBJ1-6; D not resolved. Germline loops: CDR1 LNHDA, CDR2 SQIVND (reference sequence). V was clipped by 7 bases and J by 0 bases, with 16 bases between them. The CDR3 is 17 residues long. CDR3 region: CASTSTGVSSYNSPLHF. The CDR3 DNA reads TGTGCCAGTACCTCGACGGGAGTAAGCTCCTATAATTCACCCCTCCACTTT.

The chain links TRBV20-1 to TRBJ2-3; D is unclear. Trimming took 5 bases from V and 2 from J, leaving 2 bases between them. Per germline, CDR1 DFQATT and CDR2 SNEGSKA (reference sequence). This CDR3 comprises 10 residues. In nucleotides, the CDR3 is TGCAGTGCTTACACAGATACGCAGTATTTT. Protein sequence: CSAYTDTQYF.

The chain couples TRBV14 to TRBJ2-7, with 8 nucleotides matching TRBD2. CDR3 length: 14 amino acids. CDR1 is SGHDN and CDR2 is FVKESK in the germline V gene. Trimming removed 4 bases from V and 5 bases from J; junction bases left unmatched: 7. CDR3 region: CASSPRLARHEQYV. The CDR3 DNA sequence: TGTGCCAGCAGCCCCCGACTAGCGAGGCACGAGCAGTACGTC.

This clone came up once. The CDR3 protein is CASSRAEGNQPQHF. In nucleotides, the CDR3 is TGTGCCAGCTCGAGAGCGGAGGGGAATCAGCCCCAGCATTTT. The gene calls are TRBV6-5 and TRBJ1-5; D is perhaps TRBD1 (5 bases). This CDR3 is 14 amino acids long. Germline CDR1 and CDR2: MNHEY and SVGAGI. V dropped 8 bases and J dropped 4 bases, with 15 bases sitting between them.

V gene TRBV2 combines with J gene TRBJ1-2; unclear D gene. Germline CDR1 SNHLY, CDR2 FYNNEI. This CDR3 contains 14 residues. V shed 6 bases and J shed 4 bases, with 15 bases lying between them. The CDR3 protein is CASSPNLEGYGYTF. CDR3 DNA sequence: TGTGCCAGCAGCCCTAACCTCGAGGGCTATGGCTACACCTTC.